The clone carrying this T cell receptor beta chain was counted a single time. Antigen unknown. The sample originates from a study of shared clonotypes between healthy human individuals. Study-level points and caveats: It was the few donors that limited the genetic and exposure-history diversity represented.

The CDR3 loop spans 11 amino acids. CDR1 DFQATT and CDR2 SNEGSKA come from the germline V gene (reference sequence). Trimming took 8 bases from V and 1 from J, leaving 8 bases between them. Replicate sorted-subset PCRs were loaded with around 220 ng DNA, approximately 31,000 T cell genomes. Sequencing was performed with immunoSEQ multiplex PCR; in TCRdb, only in-frame clones are kept and a portion is missing. The sample has approximately 1.5 million clones, about 98% seen once. The sample was naive CD4+ T cells sorted from blood. This sample's subset: CD45RA+ positively selected. This clonotype originated in a man aged 25 to 45 in good health. The chain employs TRBV20-1 and TRBJ1-1, with D uncertain. CDR3 coding DNA: TGCAGTACAAGAGAGAACACTGAAGCTTTCTTT. Translating gives CSTRENTEAFF.